This TCR beta chain was sequenced in a study of blood T cell repertoires in COVID-19 (TCRdb year 2020). About the full investigation: Samples covering the acute and convalescent phases of COVID-19 were provided by collaborators in the United States, Italy and Spain. The prospective study material was composed of cDNA or gDNA derived from T cells, B-cell-depleted T cells, or PBMCs. The repertoires were made available in a free public database intended to serve as a resource for research on the immune response to SARS-CoV-2. HLA class I and class II types, where available, came from metadata supplied by the sample provider rather than from assay-based typing. A de-identified subject ID, COVID-19 status, age in years and sex were almost always included in the sample metadata. Samples were obtained from the ongoing ImmuneRACE study (first 160 participants) and from 1,254 subjects provided by 6 global collaborators. Subjects who had been exposed to COVID-19, were actively infected with it, or had recovered from it provided the deeply sampled blood TCRbeta repertoires that made up the dataset. Broader findings and caveats from the paper: Clinical and demographic metadata were provided uncurated, with the amount varying by source and participant.

The collaborating institutions used their own protocols to collect whole blood in K2EDTA tubes. Collaborator samples were shipped for TCRbeta analysis as frozen whole blood, isolated PBMCs, or DNA extracted from either sample type. On this clone: No antigen is known for it. No much larger clone is present one base from it, and per-base qualities are unavailable.

TCRbeta CDR3 regions were amplified from genomic DNA using the immunoSEQ Assay, a bias-controlled multiplex PCR. Per the source publication's procedure: Within the assay, amplification of reference gene primers was used to estimate how many nucleated cells each sample contained. To quantify the absolute abundance of each unique TCRbeta CDR3 rearrangement, sequence reads were collapsed and filtered. Productive Simpson clonality was computed per sample as the square root of Simpson's diversity index over productive rearrangements. TCRdb took over this immuneACCESS table, retaining in-frame rearrangements with V and J assigned. Such tables are incomplete; in checked studies, under half of the missing clones stem from an unresolved V gene, and the remainder is unexplained. Clone size and the V and J calls come from that table; the DNA yielded D and trimming. Here the sample has roughly 250,000 clones; 75% to 90% occur a single time. The top ten clonotypes cover about 9.1% of the sample.

The specimen was peripheral blood. The TCR originated in a human donor in a cohort sampled during active COVID-19.

The CDR3 protein sequence reads: CASSSNRGNTEAFF. The DNA is as follows: TGTGCCAGCAGTTCGAACAGGGGGAACACTGAAGCTTTCTTT. The chain is encoded by TRBV6-2 or TRBV6-3 joined to TRBJ1-1; 7 nucleotides in the junction match TRBD1. CDR1 and CDR2 were assigned from the germline V gene as MNHEY and SVGEGT. Measured from the cysteine to the phenylalanine, the CDR3 is 14 residues long. Only the CDR3 DNA stays, 42 bases, in frame from base 1. V loses 4 bases at its end and J loses 1 base; junction bases beyond the gene matches: 3.